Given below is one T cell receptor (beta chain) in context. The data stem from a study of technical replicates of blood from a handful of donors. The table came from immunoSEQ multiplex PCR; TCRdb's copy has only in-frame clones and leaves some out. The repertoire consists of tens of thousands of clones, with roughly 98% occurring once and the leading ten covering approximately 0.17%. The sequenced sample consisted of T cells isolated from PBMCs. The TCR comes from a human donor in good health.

The CDR3 protein is CASSLAGARTDTQYF. The DNA for the CDR3 is TGTGCCAGCAGCTTAGCGGGGGCCCGCACAGATACGCAGTATTTT. The chain combines TRBV7-3 with TRBJ2-3, with a weak D call TRBD2 (7 bases). Germline values: CDR1 SGHTA, CDR2 FQGTGA. V lost 2 bases, J lost 1 base, and 10 bases lay in between. The CDR3 consists of 15 residues.